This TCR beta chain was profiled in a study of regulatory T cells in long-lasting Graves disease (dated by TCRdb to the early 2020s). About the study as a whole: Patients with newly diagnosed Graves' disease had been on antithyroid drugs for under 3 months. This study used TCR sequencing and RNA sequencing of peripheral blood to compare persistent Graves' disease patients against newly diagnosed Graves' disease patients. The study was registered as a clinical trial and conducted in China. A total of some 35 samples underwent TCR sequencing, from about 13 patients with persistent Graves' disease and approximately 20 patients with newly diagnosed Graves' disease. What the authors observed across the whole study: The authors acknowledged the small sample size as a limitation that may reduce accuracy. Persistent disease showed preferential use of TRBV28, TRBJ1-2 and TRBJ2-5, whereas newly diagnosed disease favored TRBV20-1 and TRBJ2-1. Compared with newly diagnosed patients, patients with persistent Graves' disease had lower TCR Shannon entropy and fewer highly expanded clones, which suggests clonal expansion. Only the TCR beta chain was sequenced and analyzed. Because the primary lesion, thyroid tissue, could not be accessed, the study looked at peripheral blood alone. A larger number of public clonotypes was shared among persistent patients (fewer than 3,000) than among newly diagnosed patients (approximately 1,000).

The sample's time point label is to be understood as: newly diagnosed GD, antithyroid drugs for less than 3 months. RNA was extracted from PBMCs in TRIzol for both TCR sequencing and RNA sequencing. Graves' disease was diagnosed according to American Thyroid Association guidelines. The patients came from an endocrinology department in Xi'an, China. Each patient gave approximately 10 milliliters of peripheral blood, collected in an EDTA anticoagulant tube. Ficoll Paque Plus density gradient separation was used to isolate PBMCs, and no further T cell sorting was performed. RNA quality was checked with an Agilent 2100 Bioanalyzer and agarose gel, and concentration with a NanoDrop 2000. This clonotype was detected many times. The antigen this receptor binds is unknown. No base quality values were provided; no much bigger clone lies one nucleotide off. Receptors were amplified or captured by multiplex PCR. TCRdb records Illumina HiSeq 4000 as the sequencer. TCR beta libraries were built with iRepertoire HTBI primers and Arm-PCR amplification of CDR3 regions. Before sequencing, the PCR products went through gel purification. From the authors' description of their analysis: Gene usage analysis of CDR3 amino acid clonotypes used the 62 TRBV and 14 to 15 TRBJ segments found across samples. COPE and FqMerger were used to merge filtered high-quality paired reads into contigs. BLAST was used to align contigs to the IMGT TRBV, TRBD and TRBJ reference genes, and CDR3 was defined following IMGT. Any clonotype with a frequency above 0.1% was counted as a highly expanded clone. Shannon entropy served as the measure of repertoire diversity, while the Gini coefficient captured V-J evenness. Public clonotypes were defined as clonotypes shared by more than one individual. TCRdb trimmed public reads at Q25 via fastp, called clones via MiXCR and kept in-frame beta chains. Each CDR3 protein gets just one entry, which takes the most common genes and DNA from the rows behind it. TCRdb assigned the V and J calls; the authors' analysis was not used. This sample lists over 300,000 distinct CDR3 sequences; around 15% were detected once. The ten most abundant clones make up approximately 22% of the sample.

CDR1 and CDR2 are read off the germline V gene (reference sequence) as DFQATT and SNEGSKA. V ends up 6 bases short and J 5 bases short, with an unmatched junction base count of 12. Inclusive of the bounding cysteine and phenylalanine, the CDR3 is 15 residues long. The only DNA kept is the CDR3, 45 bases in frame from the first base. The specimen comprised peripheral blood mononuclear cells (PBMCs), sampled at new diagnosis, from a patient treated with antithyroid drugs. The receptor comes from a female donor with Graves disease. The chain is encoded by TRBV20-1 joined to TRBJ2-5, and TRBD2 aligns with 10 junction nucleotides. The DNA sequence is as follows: TGCAGTGCCCACGTACGGACTAGCGGAGTGGAGACCCAGTACTTC. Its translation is CSAHVRTSGVETQYF.